This entry features one TCR beta chain sequence. The record originates from a study of OX40 agonist ivuxolimab in advanced cancers. Study details: Patients received ivuxolimab, an agonistic anti-OX40 (CD134) antibody. Previous treatment with anti-PD-1, anti-PD-L1 or anti-CTLA-4 therapy was allowed; more than 35% had received some.

Sequencing used immunoSEQ multiplex PCR; TCRdb keeps in-frame clones, though not all of them. The profile covers 75,000 to 90,000 clones, with 80% to 95% appearing a single time and roughly 1.1% taken by the ten largest. Sample: CD4+ or CD8+ T cells sorted from blood, taken in a trial of the OX40 agonist ivuxolimab. The sequence derives from an adult with an advanced solid tumor such as melanoma, head and neck, liver or kidney cancer.

The CDR3 nucleotides read TGTGCCAGCAGCAAAGTGGCGGGGCTGGCTGGAAACACCATATATTTT. The encoded protein is CASSKVAGLAGNTIYF. The chain combines TRBV21-1 with TRBJ1-3. TRBV21-1 is assigned pseudogene status. The CDR3 contains 16 residues.